This record looks at one TCR beta chain sequence and its context. Its antigen remains unidentified. The junction and the germline gene differ at one end; a read error may be behind it. This entry belongs to a study of blood T cells in healthy people across ages. The study drew donors from healthy Caucasian individuals in Russia aged about 6 to 95. With a J-beta primer mix and a sample-barcoded 5' primer, a second PCR ran roughly 7 to 11 cycles. MiXCR, applied by TCRdb to the 5' RACE reads, yields one record per CDR3 protein. Among 1.8 million or so distinct CDR3 sequences, roughly 43% were seen once, and the ten largest hold 23%. Regarding the study as a whole: A strong correlation was found between TCR beta diversity and the percentage of naive T cells.

Germline V gene sequence: CDR1 SGHRS, CDR2 YFSETQ. This CDR3 comprises 15 residues. The sequenced sample consisted of blood. The rearrangement uses TRBV5-1 and TRBJ2-3, with no clear D. The clonotype comes from a human donor in good health. The CDR3 loop reads CTSSLARPHTDTQYF. CDR3 in DNA: TGTACCAGCAGCTTGGCCAGGCCCCACACTGATACGCAGTATTTT.